Below, 2 T cell receptor beta chains from the same sample are listed, as sequenced in a study of blood T cell repertoires in COVID-19. Method: immunoSEQ multiplex PCR; TCRdb's copy keeps in-frame clones and lacks some. This table holds approximately 500,000 clones, 80% to 90% found once. Specimen: peripheral blood. The source of these receptors is a human donor in a cohort sampled during active COVID-19.

The chain links TRBV16 to TRBJ2-2, with D perhaps matching TRBD1 (5 bases). In germline, CDR1 is KGHSY, CDR2 FQNENV. Between the trimmed V and J ends, which lost 6 bases and 0 bases, there was a span of 11 bases. The CDR3 is 15 residues long. In DNA, the CDR3 is TGTGCCAGCAGACCCGAAGGGGCGAACACCGGGGAGCTGTTTTTT. Translated, it gives CASRPEGANTGELFF.

J is TRBJ2-2 and V is TRBV7-2; D is perhaps TRBD2 (6 bases). V gave up 5 bases and J gave up 1 base, with 14 bases separating them. CDR1 and CDR2 (germline): SGHTA, FQGNSA. The CDR3 is 16 residues long. Here the CDR3 DNA reads TGTGCCAGCAGCCCACCGAGCGGGTGGAACACCGGGGAGCTGTTTTTT. It translates to CASSPPSGWNTGELFF.